This T cell receptor (beta chain) was observed in a study of CD8 T cells in ankylosing spondylitis. Via MiXCR, TCRdb re-called the 5' RACE reads, giving one row per CDR3 protein. The sample lists fewer than 450,000 distinct CDR3 sequences, 17% seen once, with 1% in the top ten. Comments on this clonotype: Antigen specificity is unknown.

Germline assignment: CDR1 GTSNPN and CDR2 SVGIG (reference sequence). The length of the CDR3 is 15 residues. Trimming removed 0 bases from V and 6 bases from J, with 18 bases in between. Study-level results: Seven or eight highly homologous variants formed a TCR beta motif that appeared characteristic of ankylosing spondylitis blood.

V and J are TRBV30 and TRBJ2-7, with D tentatively TRBD1 (5 bases). This clonotype was obtained from a male donor with ankylosing spondylitis. Source material: blood, either unsorted or a sorted T cell fraction (not recorded which). The CDR3 nucleotides are TGTGCCTGGAGTGTGGCCACAGGCCCCTTGCTCGAGCAGTACTTC. Translating it yields CAWSVATGPLLEQYF.